Below are 16 T cell receptor beta chains sequenced from a single sample in a study of cytotoxic CD8 clonotypes in ibrutinib-treated CLL (dated by TCRdb to about 2021). Library prep was done by the immunoSEQ multiplex PCR assay. The clones in this table, taken by TCRdb from immuneACCESS, are in-frame only. Not every clone is retained; where verified, under half of the shortfall comes from an unresolved V gene, and the cause of the rest is unknown. The sample table shows 300,000 to 400,000 clones, and 67% are seen once. The top ten constitute roughly 6.7% of the sample. The source material was PBMCs, sampled after 36 months of ibrutinib treatment. The receptor source for this set is a human donor with chronic lymphocytic leukemia.

This chain links TRBV6-6 with TRBJ1-5; TRBD1 might be the D (6 bases). The CDR3 covers 15 residues. The germline gives CDR1 MNHNY, CDR2 SVGAGI (reference sequence). V dropped 2 bases and J dropped 3 bases, with 11 bases sitting between them. CDR3 sequence (DNA): TGTGCCAGCAGTTACCTGGACAGATACAATCAGCCCCAGCATTTT. Its protein is CASSYLDRYNQPQHF.

The gene calls are TRBV4-1 and TRBJ2-7; 10 positions match TRBD2. Germline trimming cut 6 bases from V and 4 bases from J; bases unmatched to any gene: 12. In germline, CDR1 is MGHRA, CDR2 YSYEKL. This CDR3 has 16 amino acids. The CDR3 coding sequence is TGCGCCAGCAGGCCATCCTCAGCGGGGGGGCCATACGAGCAGTACTTC. This gives the protein CASRPSSAGGPYEQYF.

This chain joins TRBV7-9 and TRBJ2-7; D possibly uses TRBD1 or TRBD2 (5 bases each). V lost 11 bases and J 3 bases, leaving 20 bases between the germline ends. The CDR3 runs to 14 residues. Germline V gene data show CDR1 as SEHNR and CDR2 as FQNEAQ (reference sequence). This CDR3 is CAVNREGPYYEQYF. CDR3 bases: TGTGCCGTTAACCGTGAGGGACCCTACTACGAGCAGTACTTC.

This rearrangement joins TRBV6-1 to TRBJ2-7, with TRBD2 as a possible D gene (6 bases). The CDR3 runs 13 residues. The germline V and J ends were trimmed by 5 bases and 6 bases, with 14 bases remaining between them. The germline V gene encodes CDR1 MNHNS and CDR2 SASEGT. The CDR3 DNA reads as TGTGCCAGCAGTTCTTGGCAGGGAGGCGAGCAGTACTTC. This translates into CASSSWQGGEQYF.

The chain carries TRBV5-1 and TRBJ1-1; D is perhaps TRBD1 (5 bases). The CDR3 spans 15 residues. Germline V gene data show CDR1 as SGHRS and CDR2 as YFSETQ. V was cut by 0 bases and J by 5 bases, with 14 bases left in between. CDR3 in amino acids: CASSLEEGRGTEAFF. The CDR3 DNA is TGCGCCAGCAGCTTGGAGGAGGGGAGGGGAACTGAAGCTTTCTTT.

This chain links TRBV28 with TRBJ2-7; 8 nucleotides match TRBD1. Trimming at V came to 6 bases and at J to 2 bases, leaving 3 bases not matched to a gene. This CDR3 contains 13 residues. Germline V gene lookup returns CDR1 MDHEN and CDR2 SYDVKM. DNA for the CDR3: TGTGCCAGCAGCACACAGGGGGCCTACGAGCAGTACTTC. It translates to CASSTQGAYEQYF.

This clone has only a few counts. The chain has TRBV20-1 and TRBJ2-3; TRBD2 matches 7 bases. The CDR3 has 11 amino acids. The germline V gene has CDR1 DFQATT and CDR2 SNEGSKA (reference sequence). V shed 5 bases, J shed 11 bases, and the junction held 7 bases outside the gene matches. CDR3 nucleotides: TGCAGTGCTGGGGGGGAGGGAAAGCAGTATTTT. Residues: CSAGGEGKQYF.

This clone was picked up a small number of times. The chain combines TRBV5-1 with TRBJ2-1, with 13 nucleotides matching TRBD2. The length of the CDR3 is 16 residues. V trimming: 0 bases; J trimming: 6 bases; junction bases outside the gene matches: 3. Germline CDR1 SGHRS, CDR2 YFSETQ. The CDR3 nucleotides read TGCGCCAGCAGCTTGGCAGGGACTAGCGGGGTCAATGAGCAGTTCTTC. It translates to CASSLAGTSGVNEQFF. Combining the CDR3 with reference TRBV5-1 and TRBJ2-1 gives the whole variable domain KAGVTQTPRYLIKTRGQQVTLSCSPISGHRSVSWYQQTPGQGLQFLFEYFSETQRNKGNFPGRFSGRQFSNSRSEMNVSTLELGDSALYLCASSLAGTSGVNEQFFGPGTRLTVL.

The rearrangement joins TRBV7-6 to TRBJ1-1; D possibly corresponds to TRBD1 (6 bases). The CDR3 has 15 residues. V lost 5 bases to trimming and J lost 0 bases, with 13 bases between them. From germline, CDR1 is SGHVS and CDR2 FNYEAQ. DNA for the CDR3: TGTGCCAGCAGCACGACCAGGGGCCTGAACACTGAAGCTTTCTTT. It yields the protein CASSTTRGLNTEAFF.

The chain uses TRBV7-3 and TRBJ2-1, with 7 bases matching TRBD1. The CDR3 consists of 15 residues. V was pared by 5 bases and J by 7 bases, with 11 bases of the junction left unmatched. Germline V gene sequence: CDR1 SGHTA, CDR2 FQGTGA. CDR3 protein: CASSQRTGRANEQFF. Here the CDR3 DNA reads TGTGCCAGCAGCCAACGGACAGGTCGTGCGAATGAGCAGTTCTTC.

J is TRBJ2-5 and V is TRBV7-8; maybe TRBD2 (6 bases). From germline, CDR1 is SGHVS and CDR2 FQNEAQ. The ends were cut back, 2 bases at V and 2 bases at J, with 33 bases in the middle. The length of the CDR3 is 22 residues. The CDR3 sequence is CASSLNLARARLVGVLQETQYF. The CDR3 DNA is TGTGCCAGCAGCTTAAACCTGGCTCGGGCACGACTAGTCGGGGTCTTACAAGAGACCCAGTACTTC. Full variable domain (rest looked up from reference TRBV7-8 and TRBJ2-5): GAGVSQSPRYKVAKRGQDVALRCDPISGHVSLFWYQQALGQGPEFLTYFQNEAQLDKSGLPSDRFFAERPEGSVSTLKIQRTQQEDSAVYLCASSLNLARARLVGVLQETQYFGPGTRLLVL.

This clone has just a few counts. CDR3 sequence: CASSIGEKLFF. CDR3 DNA: TGTGCCAGTAGTATAGGTGAAAAACTGTTTTTT. The genes are TRBV19 and TRBJ1-4; D unclear. V lost 1 base, J lost 7 bases, and 1 base lay in between. The CDR3 totals 11 residues. Germline CDR1 LNHDA, CDR2 SQIVND (reference sequence).

J is TRBJ1-5 and V is TRBV7-9, with 7 positions matching TRBD1. V shed 0 bases and J 0 bases; nucleotides not matched to a gene: 2. This CDR3 comprises 16 residues. Germline-derived CDR1 and CDR2 are SEHNR and FQNEAQ (reference sequence). The DNA of the CDR3 is TGTGCCAGCAGCTTAGCTGGGACAGATAGCAATCAGCCCCAGCATTTT. This encodes CASSLAGTDSNQPQHF.

The V and J genes are TRBV28 and TRBJ2-5; D not certain. The germline V gene encodes CDR1 MDHEN and CDR2 SYDVKM. The V gene lost 2 bases and the J gene lost 9 bases, with 7 bases spanning the gap. The CDR3 is made up of 11 amino acids. Written as DNA, the CDR3 is TGTGCCAGCAGTTTAAGCGCCTCCCAGTACTTC. As protein: CASSLSASQYF.

J is TRBJ2-7 and V is TRBV4-1, with 9 positions matching TRBD1. V lost 0 bases and J lost 3; bases outside the gene matches: 9. The germline V gene has CDR1 MGHRA and CDR2 YSYEKL. CDR3 length: 17 amino acids. In DNA form, the CDR3 reads TGCGCCAGCAGCCAAGACGCGTCCCCGGGACAGGGCTACGAGCAGTACTTC. Protein sequence: CASSQDASPGQGYEQYF.

This rearrangement joins TRBV27 to TRBJ2-5, with 8 nucleotides matching TRBD2. CDR3 length: 14 amino acids. Germline V gene sequence: CDR1 MNHEY, CDR2 SMNVEV (reference sequence). The ends lost 4 bases at V and 0 bases at J; junction bases unmatched: 1. CDR3 sequence reads: CASSSGGYQETQYF. For the CDR3, the DNA is TGTGCCAGCAGTTCGGGGGGGTACCAAGAGACCCAGTACTTC.